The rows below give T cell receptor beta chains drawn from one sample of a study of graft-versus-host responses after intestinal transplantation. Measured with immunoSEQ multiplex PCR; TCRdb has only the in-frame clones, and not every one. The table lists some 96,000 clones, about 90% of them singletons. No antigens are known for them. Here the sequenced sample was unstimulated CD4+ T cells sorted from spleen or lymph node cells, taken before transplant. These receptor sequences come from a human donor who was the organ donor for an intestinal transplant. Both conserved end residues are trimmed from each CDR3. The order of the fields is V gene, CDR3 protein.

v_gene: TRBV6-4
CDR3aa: ASSDPITGTDQPQH

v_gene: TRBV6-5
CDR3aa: ASSYAGHYEQY

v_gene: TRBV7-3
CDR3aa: ASSLMSARSDTQY

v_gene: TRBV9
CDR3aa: ASSVGQGAPQGQF

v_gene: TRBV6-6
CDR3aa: ASSAPGGAGDTQY

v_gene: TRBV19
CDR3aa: ASSIRSSGNTIY

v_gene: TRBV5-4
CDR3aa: ASSFGGREQY

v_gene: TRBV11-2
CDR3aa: ASSSGGRAYEQY

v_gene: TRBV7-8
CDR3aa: ASSLRQIQETQY

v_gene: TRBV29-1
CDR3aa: SVGGNEKLF